This TCR beta chain derives from a study of blood T cell repertoires in COVID-19. In the study overall: The United States, Italy and Spain supplied acute and convalescent COVID-19 samples. From T cells, B-cell-depleted T cells, or PBMCs came the material, which was cDNA or gDNA.

How the authors handled the data: It was from reference gene primer amplification that nucleated cell counts were estimated. Sequencing used immunoSEQ multiplex PCR; TCRdb keeps in-frame clones, though not all of them. V and J calls and clone size are as listed in that table; D and trimming were resolved from the DNA. The data show some 54,000 clones, around 81% seen once. This clone was counted only a few times. CDR1 and CDR2 (germline): MGHRA, YSYEKL. V lost 1 base and J lost 10, with 8 bases in between. This CDR3 has 13 residues. The material sequenced was peripheral blood. The chain has TRBV4-1 and TRBJ1-6; no clear D. The TCR sequence derives from a man aged 65-85 years with active COVID-19. The CDR3 sequence is CASSQARVSPLHF. The CDR3 nucleotides read TGCGCCAGCAGCCAAGCGAGGGTCTCACCCCTCCACTTT.